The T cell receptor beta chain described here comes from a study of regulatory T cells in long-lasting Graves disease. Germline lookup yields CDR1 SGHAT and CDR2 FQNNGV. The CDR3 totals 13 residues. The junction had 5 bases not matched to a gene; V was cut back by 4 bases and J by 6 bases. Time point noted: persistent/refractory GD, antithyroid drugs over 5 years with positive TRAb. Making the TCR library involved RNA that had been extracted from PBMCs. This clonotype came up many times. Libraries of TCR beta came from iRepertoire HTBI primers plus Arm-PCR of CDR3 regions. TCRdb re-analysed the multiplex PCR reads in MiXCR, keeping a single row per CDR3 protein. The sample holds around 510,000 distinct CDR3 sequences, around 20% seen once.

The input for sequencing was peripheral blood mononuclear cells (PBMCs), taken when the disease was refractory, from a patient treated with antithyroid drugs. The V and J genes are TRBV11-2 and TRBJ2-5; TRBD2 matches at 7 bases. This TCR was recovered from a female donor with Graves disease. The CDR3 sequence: CASSWEGGKTQYF. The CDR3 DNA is TGTGCCAGCAGCTGGGAGGGAGGGAAGACCCAGTACTTC.